This T cell receptor (beta chain) was captured by sequencing in a study of response to subunit inactivated influenza vaccine. Study-wide results and caveats: Only a handful of new T cells, the authors suggested, are recruited with each seasonal influenza vaccination.

As to this clonotype: Its antigen remains unidentified.

TCRdb itself ran the RT-PCR reads through MiXCR, one entry per CDR3 protein. The table lists roughly 500,000 distinct CDR3 sequences, 15% to 20% of them singletons. This receptor was identified in a man aged 50 to 69 who received an inactivated influenza vaccine. The sequencing here drew on CD4+ T cells sorted from PBMCs, taken around 25 months after vaccination.

This CDR3 is CASSTVWDSKTGANVLTF. CDR3 nucleotides: TGTGCCAGCAGCACCGTGTGGGACAGTAAGACCGGGGCCAACGTCCTGACTTTC. The chain recombines TRBV28 with TRBJ2-6, with 7 bases lining up with TRBD1. From germline, CDR1 is MDHEN and CDR2 SYDVKM. J lost 4 bases, V lost 6 bases, and 15 bases had no gene match. The CDR3 loop spans 18 amino acids.